Following are 28 T cell receptor beta chains from one sample sequenced in a study of blood T cell repertoires in COVID-19 (dated by TCRdb to between 2020 and 2021). Libraries came from the immunoSEQ multiplex PCR assay. TCRdb re-hosts the immuneACCESS table, in-frame sequences only. Its copies lack some clones; in the studies checked, an unresolved V gene accounts for under half of them, and the cause for the rest is not known. The sample contains around 250,000 clones, 80% to 90% of them found a single time. The ten largest clones represent 2.5% to 3.5% of the sample. Sequenced input: PBMCs or T cells enriched from blood (not recorded which). These receptors all come from a woman aged 40 to 50 who had been exposed to COVID-19.

The chain joins TRBV21-1 to TRBJ1-5. TRBV21-1 is a known pseudogene. The CDR3 sequence is 16 residues long. CDR3 sequence (DNA): TGTGCCAGCAGCAAATTGCCTCAGTGGAGAAATCAGCCCCAGCATTTT. Its protein product is CASSKLPQWRNQPQHF.

In this sample, this clone turned up once. CDR3 sequence (DNA): TGTGCCTGTTCTGACGGGGGGGAATCAGAGACCCAGTACTTC. Translated, it gives CACSDGGESETQYF. This rearrangement joins TRBV19 to TRBJ2-5; 8 bases fit TRBD2. Germline V gives CDR1 LNHDA, CDR2 SQIVND (reference sequence). The V segment lost 11 bases and the J segment 4 bases; nucleotides outside the gene matches: 12. The CDR3 covers 14 residues.

This sequence joins TRBV27 and TRBJ1-2, with 8 bases that match TRBD1. V was clipped by 6 bases and J by 7 bases; unmatched bases: 7. The CDR3 is made up of 13 amino acids. Germline V lookup: CDR1 MNHEY, CDR2 SMNVEV (reference sequence). The CDR3 DNA is TGTGCCAGCAGCCAGGACAGGGTAGGTGGCTACACCTTC. This sequence encodes CASSQDRVGGYTF.

The chain uses TRBV2 and TRBJ1-2, with 11 positions matching TRBD1. Germline CDR1 SNHLY, CDR2 FYNNEI. Losses at the gene ends were 2 bases for V and 6 bases for J; bases not matched to a gene: 8. The CDR3 totals 16 residues. The CDR3 nucleotides read TGTGCCAGCAGTGAACAGTCGGACAGGGGGCGGAATGGCTACACCTTC. This sequence encodes CASSEQSDRGRNGYTF.

This clone was counted a single time. V and J are TRBV7-2 and TRBJ1-6; 9 nucleotides match TRBD1. CDR1 and CDR2 (germline): SGHTA, FQGNSA. Trimming at V came to 5 bases and at J to 6 bases, leaving 2 bases not matched to a gene. The CDR3 sequence is 14 residues long. The CDR3 sequence is CASSTTGGNSPLHF. CDR3 in DNA: TGTGCCAGCAGCACGACAGGGGGTAATTCACCCCTCCACTTT.

V usage is TRBV28 and J usage is TRBJ1-5; D remains ambiguous. Trimming pared 6 bases from V and 9 bases from J, leaving 15 bases between. The V gene's germline CDR1 is MDHEN and CDR2 SYDVKM. The CDR3 spans 13 residues. CDR3 loop: CASSLTWGGPQHF. DNA of the CDR3: TGTGCCAGCAGCCTAACGTGGGGAGGGCCCCAGCATTTT.

V and J are TRBV2 and TRBJ1-1; D uncertain. The CDR3 length is 15 residues. CDR1 is SNHLY, CDR2 FYNNEI, per germline. Trimming pared 6 bases from V and 6 bases from J, leaving 20 bases between. This chain's CDR3 is CASREGPSDGAEAFF. The CDR3 DNA sequence: TGTGCCAGCAGGGAGGGTCCAAGTGACGGGGCTGAAGCTTTCTTT.

The chain links TRBV11-1 to TRBJ1-2; TRBD1 agrees at 7 bases. Losses at the gene ends were 2 bases for V and 3 bases for J; bases not matched to a gene: 3. The CDR3 covers 14 residues. CDR1 is SGHAT, CDR2 FQDESV, per germline (reference sequence). For the CDR3, the DNA is TGTGCCAGCAGCTTAACGACAGGGTACTATGGCTACACCTTC. Its protein product is CASSLTTGYYGYTF.

The genes are TRBV9 and TRBJ2-3, with 7 bases matching TRBD2. The CDR3 loop spans 14 amino acids. Germline lookup yields CDR1 SGDLS and CDR2 YYNGEE. V lost 4 bases and J lost 2; bases outside the gene matches: 4. CDR3 in DNA: TGTGCCAGCAGCCCGCGGGGGTACACAGATACGCAGTATTTT. Protein product: CASSPRGYTDTQYF. The full variable domain, its missing parts supplied by reference TRBV9 and TRBJ2-3, is DSGVTQTPKHLITATGQRVTLRCSPRSGDLSVYWYQQSLDQGLQFLIQYYNGEERAKGNILERFSAQQFPDLHSELNLSSLELGDSALYFCASSPRGYTDTQYFGPGTRLTVL.

This clone was found many times. The chain uses TRBV30 and TRBJ2-1; TRBD1 is a possible D gene (6 bases). Germline V gives CDR1 GTSNPN, CDR2 SVGIG (reference sequence). The CDR3 is 12 residues long. Trimming took off 3 bases at V and 9 bases at J, with 12 bases between the two ends. CDR3 loop: CAWRATGSEQFF. The CDR3 bases are TGTGCCTGGAGGGCGACAGGTAGTGAGCAGTTCTTC.

CDR3 nucleotides: TGTGCCAGCAGTCCCCTGGGGGGAAGGGGCTACACCTTC. This gives the protein CASSPLGGRGYTF. V gene TRBV7-9 combines with J gene TRBJ1-2; maybe TRBD1 (5 bases). The V end was cut by 6 bases, the J end by 8 bases, with 16 bases between. The germline gives CDR1 SEHNR, CDR2 FQNEAQ (reference sequence). There are 13 residues in the CDR3.

This clone was found once. The J gene is TRBJ2-7, the V gene TRBV15; 10 nucleotides agree with TRBD1. There are 18 residues in the CDR3. V shed 0 bases and J 5 bases; nucleotides not matched to a gene: 13. CDR1 and CDR2 from the germline V gene are LNHNV and YYDKDF (reference sequence). The CDR3 loop is CATSRDPGQGLVGDEQYF. The DNA of the CDR3 is TGTGCCACCAGCAGAGATCCGGGACAGGGGTTAGTCGGGGACGAGCAGTACTTC. The whole variable domain, remainder taken from reference TRBV15 and TRBJ2-7, is DAMVIQNPRYQVTQFGKPVTLSCSQTLNHNVMYWYQQKSSQAPKLLFHYYDKDFNNEADTPDNFQSRRPNTSFCFLDIRSPGLGDTAMYLCATSRDPGQGLVGDEQYFGPGTRLTVT.

The rearrangement joins TRBV18 to TRBJ1-1; 7 bases agree with TRBD1. Germline assignment: CDR1 KGHSH and CDR2 LQKENI. Trimming at V came to 4 bases and at J to 5 bases, leaving 4 bases not matched to a gene. CDR3 length equals 13 residues. Written as DNA, the CDR3 is TGTGCCAGCTCACGACAGGGTAGAACTGAAGCTTTCTTT. Protein product: CASSRQGRTEAFF.

The genes are TRBV10-3 and TRBJ2-2; D gene uncertain. The germline CDR1 and CDR2 sequences are ENHRY and SYGVKD. Deletions cut 5 bases from V and 7 bases from J, with 5 bases between. The CDR3 spans 11 residues. The CDR3 spells CAISPSGELFF. The CDR3 nucleotides read TGTGCCATCAGTCCTAGCGGGGAGCTGTTTTTT.

As concerns this clone: A read error may produce the germline difference seen at one junction end. V gene TRBV5-1 combines with J gene TRBJ2-1; D remains ambiguous. From germline, CDR1 is SGHRS and CDR2 YFSETQ. The CDR3 sequence is 14 residues long. CDR3 loop: CASSPPRTPNEQFF. The CDR3 DNA reads TGTGCCAGCAGCCCCCCCCGAACACCTAATGAGCAGTTCTTC.

This chain links TRBV28 with TRBJ1-3; D remains unclear. The CDR3 is 16 residues long. The germline gives CDR1 MDHEN, CDR2 SYDVKM. V gave up 4 bases and J gave up 2 bases, with 15 bases separating them. This chain's CDR3 is CASSSLQRITGNTIYF. The CDR3 nucleotides are TGTGCCAGCAGTTCCCTCCAGAGGATTACTGGAAACACCATATATTTT.

V and J are TRBV7-9 and TRBJ1-6; possible D gene TRBD1, 6 bases. The germline gives CDR1 SEHNR, CDR2 FQNEAQ (reference sequence). The ends were cut back, 5 bases at V and 9 bases at J, with 8 bases in the middle. CDR3 length: 12 amino acids. In nucleotides, the CDR3 is TGTGCCAGCAGCCGAGGGGGTTCACCCCTCCACTTT. It encodes CASSRGGSPLHF. The variable domain in full, completed from reference TRBV7-9 and TRBJ1-6, reads DTGVSQNPRHKITKRGQNVTFRCDPISEHNRLYWYRQTLGQGPEFLTYFQNEAQLEKSRLLSDRFSAERPKGSFSTLEIQRTEQGDSAMYLCASSRGGSPLHFGNGTRLTVT.

The rearrangement uses TRBV13 and TRBJ1-1; tentative D call: TRBD1 (6 bases). This CDR3 has 13 amino acids. Germline loops: CDR1 PRHDT, CDR2 FYEKMQ (reference sequence). Trimming took off 2 bases at V and 6 bases at J, with 10 bases between the two ends. CDR3 in DNA: TGTGCCAGCAGCTTAAACAGGGTCTCTGAAGCTTTCTTT. Translated, it gives CASSLNRVSEAFF.

V usage is TRBV5-1 and J usage is TRBJ2-5, with TRBD1 matching 8 bases. CDR1 is SGHRS, CDR2 YFSETQ, per germline. This CDR3 is 15 amino acids long. J was trimmed by 4 bases and V by 3 bases; bases with no gene match: 8. CDR3 residues: CASSSGQGGTETQYF. The CDR3 DNA follows: TGCGCCAGCAGCTCCGGACAGGGAGGTACAGAGACCCAGTACTTC.

This chain's CDR3 is CASRRGGYDTQYF. The DNA of the CDR3 is TGCGCCAGCAGGAGGGGGGGGTATGATACGCAGTATTTT. The chain carries TRBV4-1 and TRBJ2-3, with D perhaps matching TRBD2 (7 bases). The V end lost 6 bases, the J end lost 6 bases, and 13 bases lay between the germline ends. The germline CDR1 and CDR2 sequences are MGHRA and YSYEKL. The CDR3 sequence is 13 residues long.

V is TRBV2 and J is TRBJ1-1, with D possibly being TRBD1 (6 bases). CDR1 SNHLY and CDR2 FYNNEI come from the germline V gene. V was pared by 4 bases and J by 1 base, with 10 bases between. CDR3 length: 14 amino acids. The CDR3 DNA follows: TGTGCCAGCAGTGTTGGACAGCCGAACACTGAAGCTTTCTTT. This sequence encodes CASSVGQPNTEAFF.

The gene calls are TRBV24-1 and TRBJ1-1; TRBD1 might be the D (5 bases). CDR1 KGHDR and CDR2 SFDVKD come from the germline V gene. The CDR3 totals 15 residues. V was cut by 4 bases and J by 10 bases, with 21 bases left in between. In DNA, the CDR3 is TGTGCCACCAGTGACTCGAAAAGACAGCAAACAGGAGCTTTCTTT. As protein: CATSDSKRQQTGAFF.

This chain connects TRBV6-2 or TRBV6-3 to TRBJ2-1; 14 nucleotides agree with TRBD2. Germline lookup yields CDR1 MNHEY and CDR2 SVGEGT. CDR3 length: 18 residues. The ends lost 5 bases at V and 4 bases at J; junction bases unmatched: 10. The CDR3 sequence is CASSDDRLAGGPYNEQFF. The CDR3 region has the DNA TGTGCCAGCAGTGACGATCGACTAGCGGGGGGGCCGTACAATGAGCAGTTCTTC.

The chain recombines TRBV18 with TRBJ1-1; the match to TRBD1 covers 7 bases. The J segment lost 8 bases and the V segment lost 2 bases, leaving 2 bases of the junction unmatched. Germline V gives CDR1 KGHSH, CDR2 LQKENI. This CDR3 has 12 residues. In DNA form, the CDR3 reads TGTGCCAGCTCACCAGTGACAGGGGAAGCTTTCTTT. It yields the protein CASSPVTGEAFF.

The genes are TRBV11-2 and TRBJ2-1; 11 positions agree with TRBD2. The germline CDR1 and CDR2 sequences are SGHAT and FQNNGV. The CDR3 runs 16 residues. The V and J ends lost 2 bases and 11 bases, in that order; junction bases with no gene match: 11. The CDR3 sequence: CASSLFETSGTHQQFF. CDR3 nucleotide sequence: TGTGCCAGCAGCTTATTTGAGACTAGCGGGACCCATCAGCAGTTCTTC.

V and J are TRBV25-1 and TRBJ1-1; the D gene is possibly TRBD1 (5 bases). Germline V gene data show CDR1 as MGHDK and CDR2 as SYGVNS. V gave up 10 bases and J gave up 0 bases, with 12 bases separating them. The CDR3 has 13 amino acids. The CDR3, as DNA: TGTGCCACCGAAGACAGCATGAACACTGAAGCTTTCTTT. Amino acids: CATEDSMNTEAFF. The full variable domain, rest sourced from reference TRBV25-1 and TRBJ1-1, is EADIYQTPRYLVIGTGKKITLECSQTMGHDKMYWYQQDPGMELHLIHYSYGVNSTEKGDLSSESTVSRIRTEHFPLTLESARPSHTSQYLCATEDSMNTEAFFGQGTRLTVV.

This rearrangement joins TRBV2 to TRBJ2-3, with TRBD2 identical over 13 bases. CDR3 length equals 16 residues. Looked up from germline, CDR1 is SNHLY and CDR2 is FYNNEI. Trimming at V came to 0 bases and at J to 5 bases, leaving 2 bases not matched to a gene. CDR3 nucleotide sequence: TGTGCCAGCAGTGAAGCGCGGACTAGCGGGGGAGATACGCAGTATTTT. It translates to CASSEARTSGGDTQYF.

The CDR3 sequence: CASSRGLAGRANTGELFF. The CDR3 coding sequence is TGTGCCAGCAGCCGGGGACTAGCGGGAAGGGCGAACACCGGGGAGCTGTTTTTT. The rearrangement uses TRBV5-4 and TRBJ2-2; 13 bases agree with TRBD2. The length of the CDR3 is 18 residues. CDR1 and CDR2 (germline): SGHNT, YYREEE (reference sequence). Trimming at V came to 4 bases and at J to 0 bases, leaving 6 bases not matched to a gene.